The 9 T cell receptor beta chains presented below share a single source sample, sequenced in a study of CD8 T cells in Susac syndrome. Random hexamers were used to reverse transcribe the RNA input (0.5 to 1 ug). A single record per CDR3 protein comes from TCRdb applying MiXCR to the immunoSEQ multiplex PCR reads. The sample yields under 200,000 distinct CDR3 sequences, approximately 95% seen once. Sequencing was carried out using CD4+ T cells from PBMCs. Receptors originate from a human donor in good health.

The chain recombines TRBV7-2 with TRBJ2-3, with D perhaps given as TRBD1 or TRBD2 (5 bases each). This CDR3 has 14 amino acids. Trimming removed 1 base from V and 5 bases from J, with 10 bases in between. Germline values: CDR1 SGHTA, CDR2 FQGNSA. CDR3 residues: CASSLVTGGDTQYF. CDR3 nucleotides: TGTGCCAGCAGCTTAGTAACAGGAGGAGATACGCAGTATTTT.

The rearrangement links TRBV5-1 to TRBJ2-3; D not certain. From germline, CDR1 is SGHRS and CDR2 YFSETQ. The CDR3 covers 13 residues. V lost 5 bases and J lost 5, with 12 bases in between. The CDR3 sequence is CASRFPGVDTQYF. CDR3 nucleotides: TGCGCCAGCAGATTCCCCGGAGTAGATACGCAGTATTTT.

The chain combines TRBV25-1 with TRBJ2-2, with a weak D call TRBD1 (6 bases). Deletions cut 2 bases from V and 5 bases from J, with 12 bases between. This CDR3 region has 15 residues. Germline CDR1 and CDR2: MGHDK and SYGVNS. The CDR3 loop reads CASSERTGRTGELFF. DNA of the CDR3: TGTGCCAGCAGTGAAAGAACAGGGCGGACCGGGGAGCTGTTTTTT.

The chain joins TRBV18 to TRBJ2-7; the match to TRBD1 covers 8 bases. CDR1 and CDR2 from the germline V gene are KGHSH and LQKENI. Losses at the gene ends were 6 bases for V and 3 bases for J; bases not matched to a gene: 1. CDR3 size: 12 residues. The CDR3 nucleotides read TGTGCCAGCTCGACAGGGGTCTACGAGCAGTACTTC. The encoded protein is CASSTGVYEQYF.

The V call is TRBV12-3 or TRBV12-4, the J call TRBJ1-5, with D unclear. The CDR3 spans 13 residues. Trimming removed 1 base at V and 7 bases at J, with 8 bases between. For the CDR3, the DNA is TGTGCCAGCAGTTTAGTTGCGGGGCAGCCCCAGCATTTT. Protein: CASSLVAGQPQHF.

As DNA, the CDR3 is TGTGCCAGCCAAACAGGGAGTATAGGCTACACCTTC. Translation: CASQTGSIGYTF. This chain uses TRBV28 with TRBJ1-2; a weak D match, TRBD1 (6 bases). The V and J ends lost 8 bases and 8 bases respectively, with 15 bases between them. The germline gives CDR1 MDHEN, CDR2 SYDVKM. CDR3 length: 12 residues.

CDR3 bases: TGTGCCAGCAGTGGGACCTCGAGCTCCTATAATTCACCCCTCCACTTT. Translation: CASSGTSSSYNSPLHF. The chain recombines TRBV2 with TRBJ1-6, with D unresolved. Trimming cost V 4 bases and J 0 bases, with 10 bases left between them. Germline CDR1 is SNHLY and CDR2 is FYNNEI. This CDR3 is built from 16 residues. The whole variable domain, filled in from reference TRBV2 and TRBJ1-6, reads EPEVTQTPSHQVTQMGQEVILRCVPISNHLYFYWYRQILGQKVEFLVSFYNNEISEKSEIFDDQFSVERPDGSNFTLKIRSTKLEDSAMYFCASSGTSSSYNSPLHFGNGTRLTVT.

The chain couples TRBV28 to TRBJ2-5, with TRBD1 identical over 8 bases. CDR3 length: 13 amino acids. Germline lookup yields CDR1 MDHEN and CDR2 SYDVKM. V lost 7 bases to trimming and J lost 5 bases; unmatched junction nucleotides: 6. CDR3 region: CASNSGGRETQYF. The CDR3 DNA is TGTGCCAGCAACTCAGGGGGCCGGGAGACCCAGTACTTC.

V and J are TRBV20-1 and TRBJ2-3; 8 bases match TRBD2. The CDR3 is 14 amino acids. The ends lost 6 bases at V and 4 bases at J; junction bases unmatched: 9. Germline-derived CDR1 and CDR2 are DFQATT and SNEGSKA (reference sequence). The CDR3 protein is CSAPKRGSADTQYF. CDR3 in DNA: TGCAGTGCCCCCAAGCGGGGGAGTGCAGATACGCAGTATTTT.